These T cell receptor beta chains were read from a single sample in a study of monozygotic twins with inflammatory bowel disease. No DNA is given; TCRdb re-called the 5' RACE reads and lists each CDR3 protein once. Its table lists about 300,000 distinct CDR3 sequences. Sequencing was performed on blood. Receptors originate from a human donor with ulcerative colitis or Crohn's disease, or a healthy co-twin of an affected twin (not recorded which). Each CDR3 is given with its conserved first and last residue.

>TRBV5-1|TRBJ2-1
CASSPLAGASNEQFF
>TRBV5-4|TRBJ2-3
CASSLPSTSLSTDTQYF
>TRBV5-1|TRBJ2-5
CASRRDRGLGETQYF
>TRBV27|TRBJ2-1
CASSSFTSGRYNEQFF
>TRBV6-2/TRBV6-3|TRBJ2-7
CASRTTSGGTYEQYF
>TRBV6-2/TRBV6-3|TRBJ2-2
CASSSLGGGLATGELFF
>TRBV6-2/TRBV6-3|TRBJ2-1
CASSYGGLATYNEQFF
>TRBV27|TRBJ1-3
CASSMGHPTSGNTIYF
>TRBV29-1|TRBJ2-7
CSVTTGTGGVYEQYF
>TRBV5-1|TRBJ1-1
CASSTGQGGTEAFF
>TRBV3-1|TRBJ2-3
CASSRSGSNTQYF